Following are 5 T cell receptor beta chains from one sample sequenced in a study of shared clonotypes between healthy human individuals. The repertoire was sequenced with immunoSEQ multiplex PCR; TCRdb's copy has only in-frame clones and lacks some. The sample holds roughly 2 million clones, 85% to 95% seen once. Material: naive CD4+ T cells sorted from blood. Subset specified: CD45RA+ positively selected. The receptors stem from a man aged 18 to 29 in good health.

The CDR3 spells CASTLRDVGTDTQYF. CDR3 coding DNA: TGTGCCAGTACCCTCCGGGATGTGGGCACAGATACGCAGTATTTT. The V gene is TRBV19, the J gene TRBJ2-3, with D tentatively TRBD2 (5 bases). This CDR3 region has 15 residues. V dropped 7 bases and J dropped 1 base, with 15 bases sitting between them. CDR1 LNHDA and CDR2 SQIVND come from the germline V gene (reference sequence).

V gene TRBV7-2 combines with J gene TRBJ1-3, with 8 bases matching TRBD1. Germline-derived CDR1 and CDR2 are SGHTA and FQGNSA. Trimming took 5 bases from V and 0 from J; bases not matched to a gene: 3. The CDR3 has 15 amino acids. The CDR3 DNA reads as TGTGCCAGCAGCATGGGACAGGCCTCTGGAAACACCATATATTTT. Its translation: CASSMGQASGNTIYF.

The chain employs TRBV28 and TRBJ1-3, with D possibly being TRBD1 (6 bases). Trimming cost V 6 bases and J 4 bases, with 22 bases left between them. The CDR3 sequence is 17 residues long. Germline assignment: CDR1 MDHEN and CDR2 SYDVKM. The CDR3 protein is CASSLRTGRGDGNTIYF. Here the CDR3 DNA reads TGTGCCAGCAGCCTACGGACCGGCAGGGGAGACGGAAACACCATATATTTT.

The J gene is TRBJ2-3, the V gene TRBV10-3; D may correspond to TRBD1 or TRBD2 (5 bases each). Germline V gene sequence: CDR1 ENHRY, CDR2 SYGVKD. There are 15 residues in the CDR3. The V end lost 10 bases, the J end lost 2 bases, and 19 bases lay between the germline ends. The CDR3 sequence: CATTVGASPTDTQYF. CDR3 DNA: TGTGCCACCACGGTCGGGGCTAGCCCCACAGATACGCAGTATTTT.

As for this clone: A much larger clone lies one base from this, so it may be a read error. Other nucleotide sequences in the sample specify the same CDR3. The chain couples TRBV2 to TRBJ2-1, with no clear D. Trimming took 5 bases from V and 4 from J, leaving 3 bases between them. Germline V gene sequence: CDR1 SNHLY, CDR2 FYNNEI. The CDR3 is 11 amino acids. This CDR3 is CASSSYNEQFF. The CDR3 bases are TGTGCCAGCAGTTCTTACAATGAGCAGTTCTTC.